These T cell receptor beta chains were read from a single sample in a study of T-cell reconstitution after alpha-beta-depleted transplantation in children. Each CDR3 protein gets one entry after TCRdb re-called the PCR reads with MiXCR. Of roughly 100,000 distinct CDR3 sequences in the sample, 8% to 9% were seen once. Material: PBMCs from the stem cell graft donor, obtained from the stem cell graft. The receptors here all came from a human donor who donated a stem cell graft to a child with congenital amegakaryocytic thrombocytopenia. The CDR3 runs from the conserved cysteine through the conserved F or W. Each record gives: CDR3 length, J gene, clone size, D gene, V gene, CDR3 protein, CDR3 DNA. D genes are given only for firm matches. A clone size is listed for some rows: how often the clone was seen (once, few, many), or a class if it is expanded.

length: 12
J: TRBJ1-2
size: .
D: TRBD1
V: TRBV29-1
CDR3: CSVHRGGYGYTF
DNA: TGCAGCGTTCACAGGGGAGGCTATGGCTACACCTTC

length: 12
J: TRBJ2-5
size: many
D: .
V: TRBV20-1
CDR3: CSARSGLETQYF
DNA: TGCAGTGCTAGAAGTGGGCTGGAGACCCAGTACTTC

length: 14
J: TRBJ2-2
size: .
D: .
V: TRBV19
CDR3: CASRPDKNTGELFF
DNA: TGTGCCAGTAGACCGGACAAGAACACCGGGGAGCTGTTTTTT

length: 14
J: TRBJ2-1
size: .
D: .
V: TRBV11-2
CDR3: CATNRDRSYNEQFF
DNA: TGTGCAACCAACCGGGACCGATCCTACAATGAGCAGTTCTTC

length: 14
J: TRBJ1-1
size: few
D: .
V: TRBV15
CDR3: CATRREYRGTEAFF
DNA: TGTGCCACCAGGAGAGAATATCGGGGCACTGAAGCTTTCTTT

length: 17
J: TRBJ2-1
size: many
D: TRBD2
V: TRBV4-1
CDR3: CASSQDGGRGSYNEQFF
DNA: TGCGCCAGCAGCCAAGATGGCGGGAGAGGTTCCTACAATGAGCAGTTCTTC

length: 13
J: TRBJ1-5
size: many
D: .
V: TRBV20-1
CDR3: CSAIKDWDQPQHF
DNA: TGCAGTGCTATTAAGGACTGGGATCAGCCCCAGCATTTT

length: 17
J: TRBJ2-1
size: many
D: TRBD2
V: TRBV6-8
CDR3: CASSYSIGSGSHNEQFF
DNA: TGTGCCAGCAGTTACTCGATAGGGAGCGGGAGCCACAATGAGCAGTTCTTC

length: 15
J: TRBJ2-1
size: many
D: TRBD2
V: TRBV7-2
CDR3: CASSLSLARYNEQFF
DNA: TGTGCCAGCAGCTTATCACTAGCGAGATACAATGAGCAGTTCTTC

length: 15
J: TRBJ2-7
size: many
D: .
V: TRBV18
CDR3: CASSPVPGTAVEQYF
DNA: TGTGCCAGCTCACCAGTCCCGGGAACCGCTGTCGAGCAGTACTTC

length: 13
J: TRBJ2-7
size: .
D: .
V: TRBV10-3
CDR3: CAISEGAGAEQYF
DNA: TGTGCCATCAGTGAAGGAGCAGGGGCTGAGCAGTACTTC

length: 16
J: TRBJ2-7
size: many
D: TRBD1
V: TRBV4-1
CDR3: CASSLNPNRDSYEQYF
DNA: TGCGCCAGCAGCCTAAACCCGAACCGGGACAGCTACGAGCAGTACTTC

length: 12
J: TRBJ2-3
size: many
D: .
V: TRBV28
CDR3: CASSPRTDTQYF
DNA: TGTGCCAGCAGCCCCAGGACAGATACGCAGTATTTT

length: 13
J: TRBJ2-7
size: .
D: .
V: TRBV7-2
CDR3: CASSRDLRAEQYF
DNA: TGTGCCAGCAGCCGGGACTTACGAGCTGAGCAGTACTTC

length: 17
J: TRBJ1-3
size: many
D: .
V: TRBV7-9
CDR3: CASSRVGGGSSGNTIYF
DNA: TGTGCCAGCAGCCGAGTGGGAGGAGGATCCTCTGGAAACACCATATATTTT

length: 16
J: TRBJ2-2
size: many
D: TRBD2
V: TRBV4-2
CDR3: CASSPTSGPKAGELFF
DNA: TGTGCCAGCAGCCCTACTAGCGGTCCAAAAGCCGGGGAGCTGTTTTTT

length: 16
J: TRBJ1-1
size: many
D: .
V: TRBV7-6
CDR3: CASSDPPGSMNTEAFF
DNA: TGTGCCAGCAGCGACCCCCCTGGCAGCATGAACACTGAAGCTTTCTTT

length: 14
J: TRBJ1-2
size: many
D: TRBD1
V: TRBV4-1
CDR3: CASSPSGQRHGYTF
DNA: TGCGCCAGCAGCCCCTCGGGACAGCGCCACGGCTACACCTTC

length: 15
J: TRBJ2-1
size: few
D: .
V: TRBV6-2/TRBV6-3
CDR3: CASSYGAFSYNEQFF
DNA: TGTGCCAGCAGTTATGGAGCGTTCTCCTACAATGAGCAGTTCTTC

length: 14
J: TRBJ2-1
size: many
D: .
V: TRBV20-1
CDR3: CSARGPREGDEQFF
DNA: TGCAGTGCTAGAGGCCCCCGCGAGGGGGATGAGCAGTTCTTC

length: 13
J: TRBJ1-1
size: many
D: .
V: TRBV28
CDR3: CASSLPGTTEAFF
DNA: TGTGCCAGCAGTTTACCGGGAACCACTGAAGCTTTCTTT

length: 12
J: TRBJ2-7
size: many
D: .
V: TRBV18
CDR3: CASSKDLYEQYF
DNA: TGTGCCAGCTCAAAGGACCTTTACGAGCAGTACTTC

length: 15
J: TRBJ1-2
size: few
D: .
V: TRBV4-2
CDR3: CASSQARQWNYGYTF
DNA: TGTGCCAGCAGCCAAGCCCGACAGTGGAACTATGGCTACACCTTC

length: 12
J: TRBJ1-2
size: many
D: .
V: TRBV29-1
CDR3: CSVANVLYGYTF
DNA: TGCAGCGTGGCGAACGTCCTCTATGGCTACACCTTC

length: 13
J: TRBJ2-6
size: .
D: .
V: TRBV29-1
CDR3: CSAEFSGANVLTF
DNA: TGCAGCGCAGAATTTTCTGGGGCCAACGTCCTGACTTTC

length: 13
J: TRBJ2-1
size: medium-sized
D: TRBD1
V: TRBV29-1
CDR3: CSERTGDYNEQFF
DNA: TGCAGCGAGAGGACAGGGGACTACAATGAGCAGTTCTTC

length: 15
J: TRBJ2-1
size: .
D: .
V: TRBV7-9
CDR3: CASSSRTVSYNEQFF
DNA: TGTGCCAGCAGCTCTCGGACGGTCTCCTACAATGAGCAGTTCTTC

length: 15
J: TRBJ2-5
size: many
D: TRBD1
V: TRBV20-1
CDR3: CSADSPTGNQETQYF
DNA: TGCAGTGCTGACAGCCCGACAGGGAACCAAGAGACCCAGTACTTC

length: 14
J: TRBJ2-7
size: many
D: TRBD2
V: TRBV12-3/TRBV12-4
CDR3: CASSSGRPPYEQYF
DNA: TGTGCCAGCAGTTCCGGGAGGCCCCCCTACGAGCAGTACTTC

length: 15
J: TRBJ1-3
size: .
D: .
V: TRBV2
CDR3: CASRRGRNSGNTIYF
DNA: TGTGCCAGCAGAAGGGGACGGAACTCTGGAAACACCATATATTTT

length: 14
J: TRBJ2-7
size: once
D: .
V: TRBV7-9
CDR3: CASSASGTPGEQYF
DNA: TGTGCCAGCAGCGCCTCCGGGACCCCAGGCGAGCAGTACTTC

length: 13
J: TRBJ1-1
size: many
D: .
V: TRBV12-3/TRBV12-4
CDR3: CASSLRTQAEAFF
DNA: TGTGCCAGCAGTCTCCGGACTCAGGCTGAAGCTTTCTTT

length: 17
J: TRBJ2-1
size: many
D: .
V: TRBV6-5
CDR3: CASSYSAYDGTYNEQFF
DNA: TGTGCCAGCAGTTACTCGGCTTACGACGGTACCTACAATGAGCAGTTCTTC

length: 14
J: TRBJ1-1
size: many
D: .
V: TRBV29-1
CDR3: CSVEVKQPNTEAFF
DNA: TGCAGCGTTGAAGTTAAACAGCCTAACACTGAAGCTTTCTTT

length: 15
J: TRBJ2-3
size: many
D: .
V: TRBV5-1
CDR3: CASSPLGASTDTQYF
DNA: TGCGCCAGCAGCCCACTTGGAGCTAGCACAGATACGCAGTATTTT

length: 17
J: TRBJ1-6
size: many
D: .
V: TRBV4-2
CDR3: CASSQDWERAGNSPLHF
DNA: TGTGCCAGCAGCCAAGATTGGGAGCGTGCTGGGAATTCACCCCTCCACTTT

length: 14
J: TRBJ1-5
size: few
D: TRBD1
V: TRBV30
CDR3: CAWSHDRGSQPQHF
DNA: TGTGCCTGGAGCCACGACAGGGGCAGTCAGCCCCAGCATTTT

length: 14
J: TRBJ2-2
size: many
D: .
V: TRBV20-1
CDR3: CSAPGPNPTGELFF
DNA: TGCAGTGCTCCGGGACCAAACCCCACCGGGGAGCTGTTTTTT

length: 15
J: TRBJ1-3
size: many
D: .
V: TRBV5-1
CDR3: CASSLGILSGNTIYF
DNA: TGCGCCAGCAGCTTGGGTATTCTCTCTGGAAACACCATATATTTT

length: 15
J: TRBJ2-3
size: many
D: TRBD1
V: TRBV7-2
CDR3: CASSLTGASTDTQYF
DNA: TGTGCCAGCAGCCTAACAGGGGCGAGCACAGATACGCAGTATTTT

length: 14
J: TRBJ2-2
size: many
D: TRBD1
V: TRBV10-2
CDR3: CASTDRENTGELFF
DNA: TGCGCCAGTACGGACAGGGAAAACACCGGGGAGCTGTTTTTT

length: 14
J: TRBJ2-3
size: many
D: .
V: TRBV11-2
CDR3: CASSLGGIRDTQYF
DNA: TGTGCCAGCAGCTTAGGCGGAATACGAGATACGCAGTATTTT

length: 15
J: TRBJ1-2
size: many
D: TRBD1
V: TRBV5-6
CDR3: CASSVDRGTNYGYTF
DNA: TGTGCCAGCAGCGTCGACAGGGGAACCAACTATGGCTACACCTTC

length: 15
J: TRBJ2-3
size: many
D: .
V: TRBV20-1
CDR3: CSARPGLTNTDTQYF
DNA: TGCAGTGCTAGACCGGGACTTACTAACACAGATACGCAGTATTTT

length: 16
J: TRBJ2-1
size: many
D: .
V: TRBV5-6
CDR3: CASSLGPGIGEWEQFF
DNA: TGTGCCAGCAGCCTAGGTCCAGGTATTGGCGAATGGGAGCAGTTCTTC

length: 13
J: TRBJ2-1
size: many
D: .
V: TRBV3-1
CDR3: CASSPQLYNEQFF
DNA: TGTGCCAGCAGCCCCCAGTTATACAATGAGCAGTTCTTC

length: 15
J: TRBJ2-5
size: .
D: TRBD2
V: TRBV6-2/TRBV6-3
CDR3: CASNSYLAGEETQYF
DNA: TGTGCCAGCAACTCTTACTTAGCGGGAGAAGAGACCCAGTACTTC

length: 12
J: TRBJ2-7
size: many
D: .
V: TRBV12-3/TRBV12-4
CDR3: CASRGGPYEQYF
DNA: TGTGCCAGCAGGGGAGGACCCTACGAGCAGTACTTC

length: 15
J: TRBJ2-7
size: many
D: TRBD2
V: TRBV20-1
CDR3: CSARDRGDATYEQYF
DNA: TGCAGTGCTAGAGATCGGGGGGACGCAACCTACGAGCAGTACTTC

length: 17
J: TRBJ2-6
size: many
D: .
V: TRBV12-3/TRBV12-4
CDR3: CASSPLLASSGANVLTF
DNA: TGTGCCAGCAGTCCCCTTTTGGCAAGCTCTGGGGCCAACGTCCTGACTTTC

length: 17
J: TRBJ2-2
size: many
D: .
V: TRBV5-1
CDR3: CASSLGGALSNTGELFF
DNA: TGCGCCAGCAGCTTGGGTGGTGCCCTGTCGAACACCGGGGAGCTGTTTTTT

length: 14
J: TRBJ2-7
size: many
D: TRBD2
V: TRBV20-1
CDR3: CSAASPSGDYEQYF
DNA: TGCAGTGCTGCCTCGCCTAGCGGAGATTACGAGCAGTACTTC

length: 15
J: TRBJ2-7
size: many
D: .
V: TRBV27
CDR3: CASRPDRRSSYEQYF
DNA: TGTGCCAGCAGACCGGACCGCCGGAGCTCCTACGAGCAGTACTTC

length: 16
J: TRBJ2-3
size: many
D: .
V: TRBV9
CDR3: CASSGFGTLSTDTQYF
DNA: TGTGCCAGCTCCGGCTTTGGGACACTCAGCACAGATACGCAGTATTTT

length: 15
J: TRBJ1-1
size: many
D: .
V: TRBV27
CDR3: CASRSGAGMNTEAFF
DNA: TGTGCCAGCAGATCAGGGGCTGGGATGAACACTGAAGCTTTCTTT

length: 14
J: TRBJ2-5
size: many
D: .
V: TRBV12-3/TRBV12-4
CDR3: CASSLVLAEETQYF
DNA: TGTGCCAGCAGTTTAGTGTTAGCGGAAGAGACCCAGTACTTC

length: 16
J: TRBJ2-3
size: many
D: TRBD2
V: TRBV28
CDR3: CASSLRERGATDTQYF
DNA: TGTGCCAGCAGTTTACGCGAGCGGGGGGCCACAGATACGCAGTATTTT